The rows below give T cell receptor beta chains drawn from one sample of a study of shared clonotypes between healthy human individuals. TCRdb's copy holds only in-frame clones and misses some; the assay was immunoSEQ multiplex PCR. Here the sample spans some 2.1 million clones, 90% to 95% being singletons. Sequencing input: naive CD8+ T cells from PBMCs. Source of these receptors: a man between 18 and 29 years old in good health. Some clones in this sample may be carry-over from other donors' samples. Each CDR3 is given with its conserved first and last residue. The D gene is left open where the match is weak. Rows give clone size only sometimes, using once, few, many, or a class for an expanded clone.

CDR3 DNA	CDR3 protein	J gene	V gene	D gene	clone size
TGTGCCAGAAGCTTTTTTGTTAGGTTATCCCGGGACAGGGGTTATGGCTACACCTTC	CARSFFVRLSRDRGYGYTF	TRBJ1-2	TRBV5-3	TRBD1	once
TGTGCCAGCAGCTTAGCAGGCTCCTTAGACTACGAGCAGTACTTC	CASSLAGSLDYEQYF	TRBJ2-7	TRBV13	NA	NA
TGTGCCAGCAGCTCTGGACTAGCGGGAGACCTCCACGAGCAGTACTTC	CASSSGLAGDLHEQYF	TRBJ2-7	TRBV7-9	TRBD2	NA
TGTGCCAGTAGTCCCCCGCGGGATGCGCAGTATTTT	CASSPPRDAQYF	TRBJ2-3	TRBV6-1	NA	NA
TGTGCCAGCAGCTTAGACGCTAGAACATTGAGTGGAGAGACCCAGTACTTC	CASSLDARTLSGETQYF	TRBJ2-5	TRBV7-8	NA	NA
TGTGCCAGTAGCAACCTATCAACAGGTCTTGTGCAAGCTTTCTTT	CASSNLSTGLVQAFF	TRBJ1-1	TRBV19	NA	once
TGTGCCTGGAGTGTAGCCGGGGACAGGTGGGAAAAACTGTTTTTT	CAWSVAGDRWEKLFF	TRBJ1-4	TRBV30	TRBD1	few
TGTGCCAGCAGCTTGGGGGCTAGCGGGGAGCCTACCTACGAGCAGTACTTC	CASSLGASGEPTYEQYF	TRBJ2-7	TRBV5-4	TRBD2	NA
TGTGCCTGGGCCGGAGGGAAGCGGGACAGCACGAGGTGGGAGCAGTACTTC	CAWAGGKRDSTRWEQYF	TRBJ2-7	TRBV30	NA	NA
TGTGCCAGCAGCTTACTAGCGGGAGGCCGCACAGATACGCAGTATTTT	CASSLLAGGRTDTQYF	TRBJ2-3	TRBV7-2	TRBD2	NA
TGTGCCAGCACAGAACTAGCGGGAGGAAACTCCTACGAGCAGTACTTC	CASTELAGGNSYEQYF	TRBJ2-7	TRBV5-6	TRBD2	NA
TGTGCCAGTAGTATAGATAGTACAGGGCCCCTGGACTTC	CASSIDSTGPLDF	TRBJ2-5	TRBV19	NA	once
TGTGCCAGCAGAAGACAGGGTCTGGATCAGCCCCAGCATTTT	CASRRQGLDQPQHF	TRBJ1-5	TRBV27	TRBD1	NA
TGTGCCTGGAGTGTGGGGGGGTACACTGAAGCTTTCTTT	CAWSVGGYTEAFF	TRBJ1-1	TRBV30	NA	NA
TGTGCCAGCAGCTTAAGGGCAGGCACCGGGGAGCTGTTTTTT	CASSLRAGTGELFF	TRBJ2-2	TRBV7-3	NA	NA
TGTGCCAGCAGTTTTAGTCAGGTCCTCTCTGGGGCCAACGTCCTGACTTTC	CASSFSQVLSGANVLTF	TRBJ2-6	TRBV27	NA	NA
TGTGCCAGCAGTTTTTTTACTAGCGGAAGACGGCGCGAGGGCACAGATACGCAGTATTTT	CASSFFTSGRRREGTDTQYF	TRBJ2-3	TRBV27	TRBD2	NA
TGTGCCAGCAGTCCCGTGGGGATCTTCAATCAGCCCCAGCATTTT	CASSPVGIFNQPQHF	TRBJ1-5	TRBV28	NA	NA